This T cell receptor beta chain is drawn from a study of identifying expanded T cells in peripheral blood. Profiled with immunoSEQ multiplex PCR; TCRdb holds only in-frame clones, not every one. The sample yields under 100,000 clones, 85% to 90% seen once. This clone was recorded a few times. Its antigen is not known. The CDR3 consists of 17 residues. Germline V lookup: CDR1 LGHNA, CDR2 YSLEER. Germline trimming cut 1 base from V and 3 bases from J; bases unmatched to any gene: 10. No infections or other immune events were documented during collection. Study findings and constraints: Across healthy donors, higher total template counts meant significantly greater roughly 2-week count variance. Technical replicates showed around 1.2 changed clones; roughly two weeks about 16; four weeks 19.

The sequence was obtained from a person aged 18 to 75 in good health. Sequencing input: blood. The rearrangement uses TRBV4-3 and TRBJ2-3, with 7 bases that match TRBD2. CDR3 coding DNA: TGCGCCAGCAGCCAAGGGAGGGGCGGGAGTACGACAGATACGCAGTATTTT. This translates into CASSQGRGGSTTDTQYF.